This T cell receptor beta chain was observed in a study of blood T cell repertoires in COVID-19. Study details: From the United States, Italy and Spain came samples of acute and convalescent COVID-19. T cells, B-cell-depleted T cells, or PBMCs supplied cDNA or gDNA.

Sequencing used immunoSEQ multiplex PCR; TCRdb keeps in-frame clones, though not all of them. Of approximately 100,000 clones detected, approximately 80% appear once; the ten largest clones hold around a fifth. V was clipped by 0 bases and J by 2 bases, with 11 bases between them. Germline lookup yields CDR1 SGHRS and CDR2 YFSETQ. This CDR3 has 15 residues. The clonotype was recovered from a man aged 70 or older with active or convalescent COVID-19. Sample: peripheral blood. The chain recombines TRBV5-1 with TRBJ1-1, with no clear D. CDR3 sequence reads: CASSLEAGGNTEAFF. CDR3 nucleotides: TGCGCCAGCAGCTTGGAGGCAGGAGGAAACACTGAAGCTTTCTTT.